One sample yielded the 8 T cell receptor beta chains listed below, sequenced in a study of blood T cells in healthy people across ages. Using a J-beta primer mix together with a sample-barcoded 5' primer, a second PCR was run for 7 to 11 cycles. TCRdb redid the calling of the 5' RACE reads with MiXCR, one entry per CDR3 protein. The sample records 980,000 or so distinct CDR3 sequences, around 46% being singletons. Sequencing was performed on blood. The receptor source for this set is a man aged 25 to 45 in good health.

The rearrangement joins TRBV3-1 to TRBJ1-4, with 7 positions matching TRBD1. The CDR3 contains 15 residues. Germline lookup yields CDR1 LGHDT and CDR2 YNNKEL (reference sequence). The V segment lost 2 bases and the J segment 6 bases; nucleotides outside the gene matches: 6. The CDR3 sequence is CASSQLTGLHEKLFF. The CDR3, as DNA: TGTGCCAGCAGCCAATTGACAGGGCTCCATGAAAAACTGTTTTTT. Variable domain in full (rest from reference TRBV3-1 and TRBJ1-4): DTAVSQTPKYLVTQMGNDKSIKCEQNLGHDTMYWYKQDSKKFLKIMFSYNNKELIINETVPNRFSPKSPDKAHLNLHINSLELGDSAVYFCASSQLTGLHEKLFFGSGTQLSVL.

This rearrangement joins TRBV7-9 to TRBJ2-1; 9 bases line up with TRBD2. The J call is in doubt because the DNA end fits TRBJ2-7 better. Germline V gives CDR1 SEHNR, CDR2 FQNEAQ (reference sequence). This CDR3 has 14 residues. The CDR3 sequence is CASTGRGGHNEQYF. The CDR3 DNA follows: TGTGCCAGCACAGGGCGGGGGGGCCACAATGAGCAGTACTTC.

This rearrangement joins TRBV25-1 to TRBJ1-2; 8 nucleotides agree with TRBD1. The V gene end was trimmed by 7 bases and the J gene end by 7 bases; junction bases not matched to a gene: 14. Germline V CDR1 and CDR2: MGHDK, SYGVNS. This CDR3 region has 15 residues. The CDR3 protein is CASIGQGGIRAGYTF. The CDR3 DNA reads as TGTGCCAGCATCGGACAGGGAGGTATTCGTGCTGGCTACACCTTC.

The chain recombines TRBV10-2 with TRBJ2-5; a weak D match, TRBD1 (6 bases). Germline V CDR1 and CDR2: WSHSY, SAAADI. There are 16 residues in the CDR3. Trimming shortened V by 6 bases and J by 1 base, and 18 bases separated the two germline ends. Here the CDR3 reads CASRSSQPQGQETQYF. The CDR3 DNA sequence: TGCGCCAGCAGATCCTCACAGCCACAGGGCCAAGAGACCCAGTACTTC.

The sample holds a few counts of this clonotype. The chain links TRBV7-3 to TRBJ2-3; no clear D gene. Germline assignment: CDR1 SGHTA and CDR2 FQGTGA. The CDR3 extends over 13 amino acids. Trimming cost V 6 bases and J 2 bases, with 9 bases left between them. CDR3 DNA sequence: TGTGCCAGCAGGAGCCCATACACAGATACGCAGTATTTT. This sequence encodes CASRSPYTDTQYF.

A few counts support this clonotype. The rearrangement uses TRBV6-2 or TRBV6-3 and TRBJ1-1; unclear D gene. Germline V gives CDR1 MNHEY, CDR2 SVGEGT. V lost 1 base and J 5 bases, leaving 8 bases between the germline ends. This CDR3 is 13 amino acids long. For the CDR3, the DNA is TGTGCCAGCAGTTACTATCGGAGAACTGAAGCTTTCTTT. The encoded protein is CASSYYRRTEAFF.

The V gene is TRBV5-1, the J gene TRBJ2-7; D assignment may be TRBD1 or TRBD2 (5 bases each). Germline loops: CDR1 SGHRS, CDR2 YFSETQ. V lost 4 bases to trimming and J lost 5 bases, with 13 bases between them. This CDR3 is built from 13 residues. Here the CDR3 DNA reads TGCGCCAGCAGCAGGGAGAGGGGTCACGAGCAGTACTTC. Residues: CASSRERGHEQYF. Based on the CDR3 plus reference TRBV5-1 and TRBJ2-7, the full variable domain is KAGVTQTPRYLIKTRGQQVTLSCSPISGHRSVSWYQQTPGQGLQFLFEYFSETQRNKGNFPGRFSGRQFSNSRSEMNVSTLELGDSALYLCASSRERGHEQYFGPGTRLTVT.

Many counts were recorded for this clonotype. The V call is TRBV27, the J call TRBJ1-5, with 7 nucleotides matching TRBD1. The CDR3 has 14 amino acids. Germline lookup yields CDR1 MNHEY and CDR2 SMNVEV (reference sequence). V lost 5 bases, J lost 4 bases, and 5 bases stayed unmatched. The CDR3 DNA follows: TGTGCCAGCAGTCTCCGGGACAGTAATCAGCCCCAGCATTTT. This sequence encodes CASSLRDSNQPQHF.